The 25 T cell receptor beta chains below all came from one sample that was sequenced in a study of regulatory T cells in long-lasting Graves disease (dated by TCRdb to the early 2020s). Per the publication, the time point label means: newly diagnosed GD, antithyroid drugs for less than 3 months. RNA was extracted from PBMCs in TRIzol for both TCR sequencing and RNA sequencing. The protocol used for the library was multiplex PCR. Sequencing relied on an Illumina HiSeq 4000. iRepertoire HTBI primers and Arm-PCR amplification of CDR3 regions were used to construct TCR beta libraries. TCRdb itself trimmed the public reads at Q25 with fastp, ran MiXCR and retained productive beta chains. Duplicate CDR3 protein sequences are folded into a single record with the most common DNA and genes. The sample data list 360,000 or so distinct CDR3 sequences, and around 15% of these were observed just once. The top ten clones comprise 20% of the sample.

The sample was also linked to a second study, of T cells in Graves' hyperthyroidism and ophthalmopathy.

This specimen consisted of peripheral blood mononuclear cells (PBMCs), obtained at new diagnosis, from a patient treated with antithyroid drugs. The source is a woman under 30 with Graves disease. Donor details come from another sample of the same person, matched by shared clones.

The genes are TRBV10-2 and TRBJ2-7; D is ambiguous. In germline, CDR1 is WSHSY, CDR2 SAAADI. There are 10 residues in the CDR3. With 10 bases removed from V and 5 bases from J, the gap between germline ends came to 9 bases. The CDR3 reads CAIGWHEQYF. The CDR3 region has the DNA TGCGCCATAGGGTGGCACGAGCAGTACTTC.

This clonotype was detected ten times or more. This chain links TRBV3-1 with TRBJ2-1, with TRBD2 matching over 11 bases. This CDR3 has 17 amino acids. Trimming cost V 4 bases and J 6 bases; bases outside gene matches: 11. Germline V CDR1 and CDR2: LGHDT, YNNKEL (reference sequence). CDR3 DNA: TGTGCCAGCAGCCCCCGAGGTAGCGGGGGGGCCGGCAATGAGCAGTTCTTC. It specifies CASSPRGSGGAGNEQFF.

A single count supports this clonotype. The chain is built from TRBV5-6 and TRBJ1-1; D remains ambiguous. The CDR3 sequence is 14 residues long. Germline V lookup: CDR1 SGHDT, CDR2 YYEEEE. V was trimmed by 0 bases and J by 4 bases, leaving 10 bases between them. CDR3 nucleotides: TGTGCCAGCAGCTTGGGTATGAGTGGCACTGAAGCTTTCTTT. This encodes CASSLGMSGTEAFF.

Many counts were recorded for this clonotype. J is TRBJ2-7 and V is TRBV30; possibly TRBD2 for D (6 bases). Per germline, CDR1 GTSNPN and CDR2 SVGIG (reference sequence). V lost 6 bases and J lost 0, with 12 bases in between. The CDR3 spans 13 residues. The CDR3 reads CACVRDSSYEQYF. CDR3 in DNA: TGTGCCTGCGTCCGGGACTCCTCCTACGAGCAGTACTTC. Based on the CDR3 plus reference TRBV30 and TRBJ2-7, the full variable domain is SQTIHQWPATLVQPVGSPLSLECTVEGTSNPNLYWYRQAAGRGLQLLFYSVGIGQISSEVPQNLSASRPQDRQFILSSKKLLLSDSGFYLCACVRDSSYEQYFGPGTRLTVT.

The genes are TRBV7-8 and TRBJ2-7; 7 bases are a match to TRBD2. V was clipped by 2 bases and J by 2 bases; unmatched bases: 3. The CDR3 sequence is 14 residues long. Germline CDR1 reads SGHVS; CDR2 reads FQNEAQ. This CDR3 reads CASSLSRGAYEQYF. The CDR3 DNA follows: TGTGCCAGCAGCTTAAGTCGGGGGGCCTACGAGCAGTACTTC.

A note on this clonotype: A much larger clone differs by one base, so this may be a read error. This chain links TRBV5-1 with TRBJ2-4, with D perhaps given as TRBD1 or TRBD2 (5 bases each). Germline V gene lookup returns CDR1 SGHRS and CDR2 YFSETQ. The CDR3 has 14 residues. CDR3 DNA: TGCGCCAGCAGCTTGGACGGGGCCAAAAGCATTCAGTACTTC. This gives the protein CASSLDGAKSIQYF.

This clonotype has ten or more counts. The chain links TRBV7-9 to TRBJ1-5; perhaps TRBD1 as D (6 bases). This CDR3 spans 14 amino acids. Per germline, CDR1 SEHNR and CDR2 FQNEAQ (reference sequence). The V gene lost 3 bases and the J gene lost 4 bases, with 10 bases spanning the gap. CDR3 sequence reads: CASSLTGLNQPQHF. CDR3 DNA: TGTGCCAGCAGCTTGACAGGCTTGAATCAGCCCCAGCATTTT.

There are many counts of this clonotype. The gene calls are TRBV5-1 and TRBJ2-5, with 8 bases identical to TRBD1. With V trimmed by 5 bases and J by 2 bases, 5 bases remained unmatched. The CDR3 has 14 residues. The germline gives CDR1 SGHRS, CDR2 YFSETQ. The CDR3: CASRRDRPQETQYF. The CDR3, as DNA: TGCGCCAGCAGAAGGGACAGGCCTCAAGAGACCCAGTACTTC.

This clonotype was counted many times. The chain has TRBV12-3 or TRBV12-4 and TRBJ2-4; D gene unclear. Trimming cost V 0 bases and J 7 bases, with 4 bases left between them. This CDR3 is 12 amino acids long. In DNA form, the CDR3 reads TGTGCCAGCAGTTTAGCGGGGAACATTCAGTACTTC. Its translation is CASSLAGNIQYF.

This clonotype was seen many times. CDR3 loop: CASCAGRLSGANVLTF. Here the CDR3 DNA reads TGTGCCAGCTGCGCCGGACGGCTCTCTGGGGCCAACGTCCTGACTTTC. V usage is TRBV6-2 or TRBV6-3 and J usage is TRBJ2-6; no firm D call. The CDR3 runs 16 residues. CDR1 MNHEY and CDR2 SVGEGT come from the germline V gene. Trimming removed 8 bases from V and 0 bases from J, with 14 bases in between.

This clonotype was seen repeatedly, ten times or more. CDR3 amino acids: CASSDDSGPPYYNEQFF. CDR3 sequence (DNA): TGTGCCAGCAGCGACGACAGTGGTCCGCCATATTACAATGAGCAGTTCTTC. V usage is TRBV7-8 and J usage is TRBJ2-1; tentative D call: TRBD1 (5 bases). The CDR3 has 17 amino acids. Trimming took 5 bases from V and 4 from J, leaving 21 bases between them. Germline lookup yields CDR1 SGHVS and CDR2 FQNEAQ.

There are many counts of this clonotype. This chain uses TRBV7-3 with TRBJ2-1, with D perhaps given as TRBD1 or TRBD2 (5 bases each). V shed 4 bases and J shed 5 bases, with 12 bases lying between them. The CDR3 sequence is 14 residues long. Germline-derived CDR1 and CDR2 are SGHTA and FQGTGA. Here the CDR3 reads CASSSTGTHNEQFF. The DNA of the CDR3 is TGTGCCAGCAGCTCAACCGGGACCCACAATGAGCAGTTCTTC.

This clonotype was seen many times. The gene calls are TRBV7-3 and TRBJ2-1; D may be TRBD1 or TRBD2 (7 bases each). The CDR3 totals 15 residues. Trimming stripped 5 bases from V and 8 bases from J, with 19 bases between. Germline values: CDR1 SGHTA, CDR2 FQGTGA. The chain's CDR3 is CASSPGGDPWDEQFF. The CDR3 DNA follows: TGTGCCAGCAGCCCAGGGGGGGACCCCTGGGATGAGCAGTTCTTC.

As to this clonotype: This may be a read error, as it is one base from a much larger clone. This chain joins TRBV29-1 and TRBJ1-2; D gene uncertain. Germline V gives CDR1 SQVTM, CDR2 ANQGSEA. V shed 1 base and J shed 5 bases, with 5 bases lying between them. The CDR3 extends over 11 amino acids. In DNA, the CDR3 is TGCAGCGTTGAAGGGGCATATGGCTACACCTTC. It specifies CSVEGAYGYTF.

This rearrangement joins TRBV2 to TRBJ1-2; 10 nucleotides agree with TRBD1. Losses at the gene ends were 3 bases for V and 2 bases for J; bases not matched to a gene: 3. The CDR3 contains 15 residues. Germline CDR1 reads SNHLY; CDR2 reads FYNNEI. CDR3 DNA: TGTGCCAGCAGTGAGGGGACAGGGGAAAACTATGGCTACACCTTC. It codes for CASSEGTGENYGYTF.

This clonotype occurred many times. The chain combines TRBV7-3 with TRBJ2-5, with D tentatively TRBD2 (7 bases). The CDR3 runs to 15 residues. Germline lookup yields CDR1 SGHTA and CDR2 FQGTGA. V gave up 1 base and J gave up 3 bases, with 12 bases separating them. CDR3 sequence: CASSLRGRGKETQYF. The CDR3, as DNA: TGTGCCAGCAGCTTAAGGGGGCGGGGGAAAGAGACCCAGTACTTC.

A few counts support this clonotype. A much larger clone is a single base away; this may be a read error. The V gene is TRBV12-3 or TRBV12-4, the J gene TRBJ2-7; 10 bases line up with TRBD2. CDR3 length: 14 residues. The V and J ends lost 7 bases and 0 bases, in that order; junction bases with no gene match: 3. In nucleotides, the CDR3 is TGTGCCAGCACTAGCGGGAGAAGCTCCTACGAGCAGTACTTC. Translated: CASTSGRSSYEQYF.

This clonotype has at least ten counts. The chain carries TRBV2 and TRBJ1-1; 7 bases fit TRBD1. J gave up 7 bases and V 9 bases, and 5 bases lay outside the gene matches. In germline, CDR1 is SNHLY, CDR2 FYNNEI. This CDR3 spans 11 amino acids. The DNA of the CDR3 is TGTGCCAGTGACAGGGAAGTTGAAGCTTTCTTT. The encoded protein is CASDREVEAFF.

The genes are TRBV13 and TRBJ1-2; 7 bases line up with TRBD1. CDR1 and CDR2 from the germline V gene are PRHDT and FYEKMQ (reference sequence). The V and J ends lost 5 bases and 4 bases, in that order; junction bases with no gene match: 7. The CDR3 consists of 14 residues. In DNA form, the CDR3 reads TGTGCCAGCAGCACCCGACAGGGCGCCTATGGCTACACCTTC. Translated: CASSTRQGAYGYTF.

Remarks on this clonotype: A read error is possible here, since a much larger clone lies one base away. The rearrangement links TRBV12-3 or TRBV12-4 to TRBJ2-2; possibly TRBD1 or TRBD2 for D (5 bases each). The CDR3 has 15 amino acids. The CDR3 DNA sequence: TGTGCCGGCAGTCCCCGGGTCGAGGGGACCGGGGAGCTGTTTTTT. Protein: CAGSPRVEGTGELFF.

This clonotype was counted at least ten times. The V call is TRBV18, the J call TRBJ1-6; D gene unclear. CDR1 and CDR2 from the germline V gene are KGHSH and LQKENI. The ends were cut back, 1 base at V and 9 bases at J, with 7 bases in the middle. The CDR3 totals 13 residues. The chain's CDR3 is CASSPLEGSPLHF. The CDR3 nucleotides are TGTGCCAGCTCACCACTTGAGGGTTCACCCCTCCACTTT.

The chain recombines TRBV10-3 with TRBJ1-2; the match to TRBD1 covers 11 bases. The CDR3 runs to 13 residues. Germline V gene lookup returns CDR1 ENHRY and CDR2 SYGVKD. The CDR3 protein is CASGQGAFYGYTF. The DNA for the CDR3 is TGTGCTAGCGGACAGGGGGCCTTCTATGGCTACACCTTC.

This clonotype was detected many times. The rearrangement links TRBV3-1 to TRBJ1-5, with D uncertain. Germline assignment: CDR1 LGHDT and CDR2 YNNKEL (reference sequence). V dropped 5 bases and J dropped 0 bases, with 11 bases sitting between them. The CDR3 sequence is 15 residues long. Here the CDR3 reads CASSVSWDSNQPQHF. For the CDR3, the DNA is TGTGCCAGCAGCGTTTCATGGGATAGCAATCAGCCCCAGCATTTT.

Points on this clonotype: A far more abundant clone sits one base away, making this likely a read error. This chain connects TRBV7-9 to TRBJ2-7; 7 bases match TRBD1. The junction had 16 bases not matched to a gene; V was cut back by 11 bases and J by 3 bases. The length of the CDR3 is 15 residues. Per germline, CDR1 SEHNR and CDR2 FQNEAQ (reference sequence). This chain's CDR3 is CADQKGDSGRYEQYF. In nucleotides, the CDR3 is TGTGCCGACCAGAAAGGGGACAGCGGCCGCTACGAGCAGTACTTC.

This clonotype was detected ten times or more. V gene TRBV2 combines with J gene TRBJ2-7; maybe TRBD2 (5 bases). In germline, CDR1 is SNHLY, CDR2 FYNNEI. Between the trimmed V and J ends, which lost 6 bases and 5 bases, there was a span of 20 bases. The CDR3 contains 15 residues. CDR3 protein: CASRRSGNPGDEQYF. CDR3 coding DNA: TGTGCCAGCAGGAGATCCGGGAACCCCGGCGACGAGCAGTACTTC.